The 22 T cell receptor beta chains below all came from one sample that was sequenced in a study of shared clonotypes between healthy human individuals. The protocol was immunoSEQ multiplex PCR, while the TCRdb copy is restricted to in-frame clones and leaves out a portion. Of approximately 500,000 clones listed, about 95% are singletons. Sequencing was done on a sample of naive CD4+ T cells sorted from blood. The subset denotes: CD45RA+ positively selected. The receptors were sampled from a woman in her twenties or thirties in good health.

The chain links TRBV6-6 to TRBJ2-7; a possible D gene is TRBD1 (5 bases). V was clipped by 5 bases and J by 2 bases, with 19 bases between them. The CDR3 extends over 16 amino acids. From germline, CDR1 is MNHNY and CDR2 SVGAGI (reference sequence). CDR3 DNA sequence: TGTGCCAGCAGTACTTCAGACAGAAGACCTCCCTACGAGCAGTACTTC. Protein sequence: CASSTSDRRPPYEQYF.

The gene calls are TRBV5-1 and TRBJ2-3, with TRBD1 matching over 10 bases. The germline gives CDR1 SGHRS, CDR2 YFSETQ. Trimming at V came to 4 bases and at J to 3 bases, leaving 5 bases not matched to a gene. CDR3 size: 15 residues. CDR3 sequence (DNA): TGCGCCAGCAGCCCAGGGACAGGGGTAACAGATACGCAGTATTTT. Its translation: CASSPGTGVTDTQYF.

The DNA of the CDR3 is TGCGCCAGCAGCCAGTCTTTCGGGTCAGGGCACGGCTACACCTTC. Translated: CASSQSFGSGHGYTF. The chain couples TRBV4-1 to TRBJ1-2, with a tentative D call TRBD1 (5 bases). CDR1 and CDR2 (germline): MGHRA, YSYEKL. The CDR3 covers 15 residues. V lost 3 bases and J lost 8, with 19 bases in between.

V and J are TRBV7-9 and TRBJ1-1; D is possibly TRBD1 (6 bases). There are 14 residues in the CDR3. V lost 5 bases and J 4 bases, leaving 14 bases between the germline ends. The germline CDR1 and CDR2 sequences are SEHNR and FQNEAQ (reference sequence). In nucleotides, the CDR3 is TGTGCCAGCAGCGTCAAGGGGGTGATCACTGAAGCTTTCTTT. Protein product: CASSVKGVITEAFF.

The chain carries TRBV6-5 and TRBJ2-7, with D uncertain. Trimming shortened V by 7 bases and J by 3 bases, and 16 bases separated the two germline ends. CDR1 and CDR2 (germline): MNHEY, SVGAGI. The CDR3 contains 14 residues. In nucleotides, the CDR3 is TGTGCCAGCAAACCGACCGCTTCCAACTACGAGCAGTACTTC. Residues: CASKPTASNYEQYF.

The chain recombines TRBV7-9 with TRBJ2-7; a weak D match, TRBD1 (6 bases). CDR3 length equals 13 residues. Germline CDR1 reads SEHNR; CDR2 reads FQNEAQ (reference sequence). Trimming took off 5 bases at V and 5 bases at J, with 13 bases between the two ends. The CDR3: CASSQNQGNEQYF. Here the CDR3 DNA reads TGTGCCAGCAGCCAAAATCAGGGGAACGAGCAGTACTTC.

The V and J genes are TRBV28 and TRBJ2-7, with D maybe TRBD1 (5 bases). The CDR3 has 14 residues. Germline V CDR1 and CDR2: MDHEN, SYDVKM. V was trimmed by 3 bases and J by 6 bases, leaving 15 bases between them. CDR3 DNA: TGTGCCAGCAGTTTCCGGCAGGGCTATGCCGAGCAGTACTTC. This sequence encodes CASSFRQGYAEQYF.

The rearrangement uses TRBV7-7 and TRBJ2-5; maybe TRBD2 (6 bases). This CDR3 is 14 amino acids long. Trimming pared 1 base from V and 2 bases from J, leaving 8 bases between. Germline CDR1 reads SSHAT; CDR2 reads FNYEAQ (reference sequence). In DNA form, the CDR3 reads TGTGCCAGCAGCTTAGGGGACTCTCAAGAGACCCAGTACTTC. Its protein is CASSLGDSQETQYF.

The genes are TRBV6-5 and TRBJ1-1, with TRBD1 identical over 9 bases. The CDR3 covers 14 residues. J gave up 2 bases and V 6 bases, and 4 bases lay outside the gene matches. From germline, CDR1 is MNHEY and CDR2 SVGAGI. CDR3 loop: CASSRDRVNTEAFF. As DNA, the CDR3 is TGTGCCAGCAGCAGGGACAGGGTCAACACTGAAGCTTTCTTT.

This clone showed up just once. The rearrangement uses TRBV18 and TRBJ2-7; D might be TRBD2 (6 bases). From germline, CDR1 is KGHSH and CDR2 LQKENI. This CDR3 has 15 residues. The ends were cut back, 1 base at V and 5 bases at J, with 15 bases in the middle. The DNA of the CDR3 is TGTGCCAGCTCACCACGGGCAGGGAGGCAGGACGAGCAGTACTTC. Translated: CASSPRAGRQDEQYF.

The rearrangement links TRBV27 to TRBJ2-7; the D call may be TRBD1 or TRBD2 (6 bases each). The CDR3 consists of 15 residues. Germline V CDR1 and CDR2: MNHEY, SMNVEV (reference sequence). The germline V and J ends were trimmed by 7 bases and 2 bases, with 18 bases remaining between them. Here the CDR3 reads CASKSGGTRTYEQYF. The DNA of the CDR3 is TGTGCCAGCAAATCTGGAGGGACACGAACCTACGAGCAGTACTTC.

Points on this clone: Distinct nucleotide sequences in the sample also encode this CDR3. The CDR3 DNA reads as TGTGCCAGCAGTTATGGGGGGACTGAAGCTTTCTTT. Amino acid sequence: CASSYGGTEAFF. This chain joins TRBV6-5 and TRBJ1-1, with D perhaps matching TRBD1 (5 bases). The CDR3 totals 12 residues. V gave up 3 bases and J gave up 5 bases, with 7 bases separating them. Per germline, CDR1 MNHEY and CDR2 SVGAGI.

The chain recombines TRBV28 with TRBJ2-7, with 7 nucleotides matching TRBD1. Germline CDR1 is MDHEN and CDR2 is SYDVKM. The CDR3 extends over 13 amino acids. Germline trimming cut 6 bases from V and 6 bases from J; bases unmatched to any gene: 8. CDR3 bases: TGTGCCAGCAGGACAGGGAAAGAGAGCGAGCAGTACTTC. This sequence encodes CASRTGKESEQYF.

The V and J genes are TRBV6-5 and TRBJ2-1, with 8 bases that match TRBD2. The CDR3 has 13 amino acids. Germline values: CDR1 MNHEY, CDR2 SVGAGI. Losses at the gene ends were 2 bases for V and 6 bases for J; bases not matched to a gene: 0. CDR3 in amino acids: CASSYGTSNEQFF. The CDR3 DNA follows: TGTGCCAGCAGTTACGGGACTAGCAATGAGCAGTTCTTC.

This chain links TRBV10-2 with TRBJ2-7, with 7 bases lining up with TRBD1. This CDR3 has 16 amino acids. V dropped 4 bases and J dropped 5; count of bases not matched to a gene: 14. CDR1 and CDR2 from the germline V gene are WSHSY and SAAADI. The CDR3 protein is CASSGPMGPTGDEQYF. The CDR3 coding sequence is TGCGCCAGCAGTGGACCGATGGGGCCCACAGGGGACGAGCAGTACTTC.

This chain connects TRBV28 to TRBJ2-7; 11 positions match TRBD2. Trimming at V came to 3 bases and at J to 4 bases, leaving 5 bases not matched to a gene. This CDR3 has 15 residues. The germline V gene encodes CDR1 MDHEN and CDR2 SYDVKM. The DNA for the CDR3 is TGTGCCAGCAGTTTCCCGGGGACTAGCGGTTACGAGCAGTACTTC. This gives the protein CASSFPGTSGYEQYF.

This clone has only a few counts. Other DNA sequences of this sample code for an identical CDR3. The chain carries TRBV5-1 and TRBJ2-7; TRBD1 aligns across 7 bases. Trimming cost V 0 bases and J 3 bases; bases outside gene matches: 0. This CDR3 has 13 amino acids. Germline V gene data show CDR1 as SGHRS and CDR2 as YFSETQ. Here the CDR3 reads CASSLDRGYEQYF. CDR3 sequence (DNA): TGCGCCAGCAGCTTGGACAGGGGCTACGAGCAGTACTTC.

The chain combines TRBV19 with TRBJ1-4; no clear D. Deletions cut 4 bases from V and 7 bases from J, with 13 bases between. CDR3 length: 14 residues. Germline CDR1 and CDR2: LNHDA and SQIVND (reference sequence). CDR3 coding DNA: TGTGCCAGTAGTAAGGACGGAAGCACTGAAAAACTGTTTTTT. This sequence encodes CASSKDGSTEKLFF.

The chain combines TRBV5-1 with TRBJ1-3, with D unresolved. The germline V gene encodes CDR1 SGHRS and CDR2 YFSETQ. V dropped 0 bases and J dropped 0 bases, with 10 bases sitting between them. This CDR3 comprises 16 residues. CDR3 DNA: TGCGCCAGCAGCTTGGGCCAGGCCGCCTCTGGAAACACCATATATTTT. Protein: CASSLGQAASGNTIYF.

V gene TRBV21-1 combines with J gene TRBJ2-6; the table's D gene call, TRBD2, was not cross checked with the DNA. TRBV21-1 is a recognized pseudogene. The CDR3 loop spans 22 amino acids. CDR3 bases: TGTGCCAGCAGCAAAGAGTGGGTCGGAAGCGGTCGAATTAGCTCTGGGGCCAACGTCCTGACTTTC. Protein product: CASSKEWVGSGRISSGANVLTF.

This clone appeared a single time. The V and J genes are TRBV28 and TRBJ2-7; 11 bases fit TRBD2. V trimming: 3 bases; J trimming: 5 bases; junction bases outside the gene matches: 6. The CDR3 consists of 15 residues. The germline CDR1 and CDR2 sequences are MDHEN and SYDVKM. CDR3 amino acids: CASSFLAGGPHEQYF. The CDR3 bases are TGTGCCAGCAGTTTTTTAGCGGGAGGGCCCCACGAGCAGTACTTC.

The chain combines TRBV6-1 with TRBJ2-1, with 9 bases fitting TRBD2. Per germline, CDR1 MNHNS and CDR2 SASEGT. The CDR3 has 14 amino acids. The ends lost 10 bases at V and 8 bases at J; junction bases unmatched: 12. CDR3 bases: TGTGCCACACGCGGTGGCGGGAGGGCGCATGAGCAGTTCTTC. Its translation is CATRGGGRAHEQFF.